This TCR beta chain derives from a study of Graves' ophthalmopathy and Graves' hyperthyroidism. Whole-study findings and limits: At about 69% sensitivity and about 72% specificity, the model predicted progression of the ophthalmopathy.

The sequenced template was RNA, covering the TCR beta CDR3 region. First-round RT-PCR with HTBI primers preceded a second-round multiplex PCR. TCRdb re-derived calls from the multiplex PCR reads in MiXCR, one entry per CDR3 protein. The table shows around 1.1 million distinct CDR3 sequences, with less than 45% occurring only once. To note about this clonotype: Its antigen is not identified.

Germline CDR1 reads DFQATT; CDR2 reads SNEGSKA (reference sequence). The CDR3 has 12 amino acids. Trimming pared 8 bases from V and 1 base from J, leaving 11 bases between. The hyperthyroidism patients, aged 18 to 65, had been newly diagnosed, with under 2 months' duration. Diagnosis relied on clinical symptoms, serum thyroxine, TRAb, thyroid ultrasound and orbital computed tomography. Sequencing used peripheral blood or thyroid tissue (not recorded which). This TCR was sampled from an adult man with Graves' hyperthyroidism. The chain joins TRBV20-1 to TRBJ1-1; D not certain. The CDR3 spells CSSPGRNTEAFF. The CDR3 nucleotides are TGCAGTAGTCCCGGCCGGAACACTGAAGCTTTCTTT.